The 3 T cell receptor beta chains presented below share a single source sample, sequenced in a study of vaccination effects on CD4 cells after COVID-19 (dated 2022 in TCRdb). Libraries came from the immunoSEQ multiplex PCR assay. The clones in this table, taken by TCRdb from immuneACCESS, are in-frame only. Not every clone is retained; where verified, under half of the shortfall comes from an unresolved V gene, and the cause of the rest is unknown. This sample comprises around 15,000 clones, approximately 68% of them detected only once. The ten biggest clones cover roughly 20% of the sample. In the ViraFEST assay, PBMC were stimulated with viral peptide pools, and TCR sequencing was then used to find antigen-specific CD4+ T cell clonotypes based on their expansion. After 10 to 11 days of culture, CD4+ T cells were isolated with the EasySep CD4+ T cell isolation kit. Each participant got two doses of an mRNA SARS-CoV-2 vaccine, either BNT162b2 or mRNA-1273.

Their cognate antigens are unknown. The sequencing used CD4+ T cells from PBMCs cultured with HCoV-NL63 spike peptides, collected after COVID-19 vaccination. Interpreted using the paper, the cell subset or site label stands for: HCoV-NL63 spike overlapping peptide pool stimulation. The source of these receptors is a human donor who received a COVID-19 vaccine.

The genes are TRBV28 and TRBJ2-3; 8 bases are a match to TRBD1. Germline V gene lookup returns CDR1 MDHEN and CDR2 SYDVKM. With V trimmed by 4 bases and J by 2 bases, 5 bases remained unmatched. There are 15 residues in the CDR3. CDR3 in DNA: TGTGCCAGCAGTTCCAGGGGGCTCCTCACAGATACGCAGTATTTT. Amino acid sequence: CASSSRGLLTDTQYF. The full variable domain, completed using reference TRBV28 and TRBJ2-3, is DVKVTQSSRYLVKRTGEKVFLECVQDMDHENMFWYRQDPGLGLRLIYFSYDVKMKEKGDIPEGYSVSREKKERFSLILESASTNQTSMYLCASSSRGLLTDTQYFGPGTRLTVL.

The rearrangement links TRBV6-5 to TRBJ1-3; D may be TRBD1 (5 bases). The germline V gene has CDR1 MNHEY and CDR2 SVGAGI. The CDR3 length is 14 residues. The V and J ends lost 2 bases and 4 bases respectively, with 9 bases between them. The CDR3 loop is CASSYGRQGNTIYF. The CDR3 DNA is TGTGCCAGCAGTTACGGCAGACAGGGAAACACCATATATTTT.

This clone appeared a few times. V is TRBV7-8 and J is TRBJ1-5; D remains ambiguous. The V end was cut by 1 base, the J end by 0 bases, with 7 bases between. The length of the CDR3 is 15 residues. CDR1 is SGHVS, CDR2 FQNEAQ, per germline. CDR3 amino acids: CASSLGTASNQPQHF. DNA of the CDR3: TGTGCCAGCAGCTTAGGGACGGCTAGCAATCAGCCCCAGCATTTT. Using reference TRBV7-8 and TRBJ1-5 for the parts outside the CDR3, the full variable domain is GAGVSQSPRYKVAKRGQDVALRCDPISGHVSLFWYQQALGQGPEFLTYFQNEAQLDKSGLPSDRFFAERPEGSVSTLKIQRTQQEDSAVYLCASSLGTASNQPQHFGDGTRLSIL.